The present entry profiles one TCR beta chain with its context. This sample was taken from a study of blood T cell repertoires in COVID-19. Study details: Nucleic acid was either cDNA or gDNA, and it came from T cells, B-cell-depleted T cells, or PBMCs.

The CDR3 contains 15 residues. Deletions cut 1 base from V and 0 bases from J, with 7 bases between. CDR1 is MGHRA and CDR2 is YSYEKL in the germline V gene. All enrollees were about 18 to 95 years old and from roughly 22 US areas. Participants' reported clinical history set cohort assignment. Recovery among Cohort 3 donors was established by two negative PCRs, clearance, or symptom resolution. Produced via immunoSEQ multiplex PCR; TCRdb's table is partial and in-frame only. The sample includes roughly 330,000 clones, 87% of them seen just once. The sequencing sample was made of PBMCs or T cells enriched from blood (not recorded which). The chain joins TRBV4-1 to TRBJ1-5; no reliable D call. This TCR was sampled from a woman aged 25 to 39 who had recovered from COVID-19. The CDR3 nucleotides are TGCGCCAGCAGCCAAGTGCAGAATAGCAATCAGCCCCAGCATTTT. Protein: CASSQVQNSNQPQHF.